The next 28 T cell receptor beta chains were all read from a single sample in a study of T cell changes during pregnancy in multiple sclerosis. Repertoires were generated with immunoSEQ multiplex PCR, while TCRdb's copy carries only in-frame clones and drops some. The sample shows about 22,000 clones, around 90% of them seen only once. Here the sequenced sample was CD4+ T cells from peripheral blood mononuclear cells, taken in the second trimester of pregnancy. Source of these receptors: a female donor in good health, enrolled as a control in a pregnancy study.

There are a few counts of this clone. The gene calls are TRBV9 and TRBJ1-2; D is undetermined. In germline, CDR1 is SGDLS, CDR2 YYNGEE. The CDR3 contains 15 residues. Trimming left V 0 bases short and J 6 bases short, with 15 bases between. In nucleotides, the CDR3 is TGTGCCAGCAGCGTAGCCGCCCAGGTTTTCGATGGCTACACCTTC. Translating gives CASSVAAQVFDGYTF.

This chain uses TRBV11-1 with TRBJ1-1; D call uncertain. The ends were cut back, 5 bases at V and 4 bases at J, with 14 bases in the middle. Germline V gene sequence: CDR1 SGHAT, CDR2 FQDESV (reference sequence). This CDR3 is 14 amino acids long. In DNA form, the CDR3 reads TGTGCCAGCAGCCCCACGGGAGTAATCACTGAAGCTTTCTTT. Its protein product is CASSPTGVITEAFF.

This clone was recorded only once. The V and J genes are TRBV5-1 and TRBJ2-3; TRBD1 matches at 9 bases. The V gene end was trimmed by 0 bases and the J gene end by 2 bases; junction bases not matched to a gene: 1. CDR3 size: 15 residues. Germline assignment: CDR1 SGHRS and CDR2 YFSETQ. CDR3 in amino acids: CASSLGDRDTDTQYF. CDR3 DNA: TGCGCCAGCAGCTTGGGGGACAGGGACACAGATACGCAGTATTTT. The variable domain in full, with the rest retrieved from reference TRBV5-1 and TRBJ2-3, is KAGVTQTPRYLIKTRGQQVTLSCSPISGHRSVSWYQQTPGQGLQFLFEYFSETQRNKGNFPGRFSGRQFSNSRSEMNVSTLELGDSALYLCASSLGDRDTDTQYFGPGTRLTVL.

This chain connects TRBV5-1 to TRBJ2-3, with D possibly being TRBD1 (5 bases). Germline V gene lookup returns CDR1 SGHRS and CDR2 YFSETQ. The CDR3 length is 15 residues. V dropped 2 bases and J dropped 6 bases, with 16 bases sitting between them. CDR3 in DNA: TGCGCCAGCAGCTTCCCGGACACTCGGCAGGATACGCAGTATTTT. This encodes CASSFPDTRQDTQYF.

The chain carries TRBV7-8 and TRBJ1-2; TRBD1 matches 11 bases. This CDR3 region has 15 residues. V lost 1 base, J lost 8 bases, and 6 bases stayed unmatched. Germline-derived CDR1 and CDR2 are SGHVS and FQNEAQ. The CDR3 loop reads CASSLGLWTGGGYTF. The CDR3 DNA follows: TGTGCCAGCAGCTTAGGGTTGTGGACAGGGGGCGGCTACACCTTC.

The chain recombines TRBV2 with TRBJ1-1; D is ambiguous. V dropped 5 bases and J dropped 1 base, with 11 bases sitting between them. CDR1 and CDR2 from the germline V gene are SNHLY and FYNNEI. CDR3 size: 14 residues. For the CDR3, the DNA is TGTGCCAGCAGTCTCGGCAGGCGGAACACTGAAGCTTTCTTT. It is translated as CASSLGRRNTEAFF.

The CDR3 nucleotides read TGTGCCAGCAGCGTAGATCCAGGGGGCTCCTACAATGAGCAGTTCTTC. This encodes CASSVDPGGSYNEQFF. This chain joins TRBV9 and TRBJ2-1, with 7 bases that match TRBD1. Germline CDR1 is SGDLS and CDR2 is YYNGEE. The V gene end was trimmed by 0 bases and the J gene end by 0 bases; junction bases not matched to a gene: 3. This CDR3 contains 16 residues.

CDR3 amino acids: CASSLAQALEAFF. The CDR3 bases are TGTGCCAGCAGCTTGGCACAGGCCCTTGAAGCTTTCTTT. V and J are TRBV7-9 and TRBJ1-1, with a possible D match to TRBD1 (5 bases). Trimming shortened V by 3 bases and J by 7 bases, and 12 bases separated the two germline ends. CDR1 is SEHNR and CDR2 is FQNEAQ in the germline V gene (reference sequence). This CDR3 region has 13 residues.

This chain connects TRBV6-1 to TRBJ2-6, with D possibly TRBD2 on 5 matching bases. V gave up 2 bases and J gave up 2 bases, with 10 bases separating them. The CDR3 is 16 amino acids. Germline CDR1 MNHNS, CDR2 SASEGT. CDR3 amino acids: CASSESRGTGANVLTF. Written as DNA, the CDR3 is TGTGCCAGCAGTGAATCGCGAGGGACTGGGGCCAACGTCCTGACTTTC.

V usage is TRBV5-5 and J usage is TRBJ1-2; 7 nucleotides match TRBD1. The CDR3 consists of 13 residues. Germline V lookup: CDR1 SGHKS, CDR2 YYEKEE (reference sequence). V shed 4 bases and J 14 bases; nucleotides not matched to a gene: 14. This CDR3 is CASSRGPGQPKTF. DNA for the CDR3: TGTGCCAGCAGCCGAGGGCCGGGACAGCCGAAAACCTTC.

The genes are TRBV7-2 and TRBJ2-1; D might be TRBD1 (6 bases). V was shortened by 1 base and J by 5 bases, with 21 bases between the two germline ends. This CDR3 is 18 amino acids long. Germline V CDR1 and CDR2: SGHTA, FQGNSA. The CDR3: CASSLGASWGTRDNEQFF. Here the CDR3 DNA reads TGTGCCAGCAGCTTAGGAGCCTCCTGGGGGACACGGGACAATGAGCAGTTCTTC.

This chain links TRBV19 with TRBJ1-2; tentative D call: TRBD1 (5 bases). The germline V gene encodes CDR1 LNHDA and CDR2 SQIVND (reference sequence). CDR3 length: 17 amino acids. Deletions cut 7 bases from V and 0 bases from J, with 21 bases between. This chain's CDR3 is CASTSLSGGVPNYGYTF. The CDR3 coding sequence is TGTGCCAGTACGAGCCTCTCGGGAGGGGTACCTAACTATGGCTACACCTTC.

CDR3 sequence reads: CASSPETGGFNSPLHF. CDR3 nucleotides: TGTGCCAGCAGTCCCGAGACAGGGGGCTTTAATTCACCCCTCCACTTT. V is TRBV27 and J is TRBJ1-6; 10 bases are a match to TRBD1. J was trimmed by 6 bases and V by 5 bases; bases with no gene match: 7. Germline CDR1 MNHEY, CDR2 SMNVEV (reference sequence). CDR3 length equals 16 residues.

The chain couples TRBV11-1 to TRBJ1-4; possible D gene TRBD1, 6 bases. Germline CDR1 is SGHAT and CDR2 is FQDESV (reference sequence). Between the trimmed V and J ends, which lost 5 bases and 3 bases, there was a span of 10 bases. This CDR3 is built from 14 residues. Here the CDR3 DNA reads TGTGCCAGCAGCAGGACAGCGTCTAATGAAAAACTGTTTTTT. Its translation is CASSRTASNEKLFF.

This rearrangement joins TRBV6-4 to TRBJ1-1; TRBD1 matches at 7 bases. In germline, CDR1 is MRHNA, CDR2 SNTAGT. V lost 5 bases and J lost 3; bases outside the gene matches: 3. The CDR3 is 13 amino acids. The CDR3 is CASSQTGYTEAFF. As DNA, the CDR3 is TGTGCCAGCAGTCAGACAGGGTACACTGAAGCTTTCTTT.

The V gene is TRBV5-5, the J gene TRBJ1-1, with a tentative D call TRBD1 (6 bases). The germline V gene encodes CDR1 SGHKS and CDR2 YYEKEE (reference sequence). There are 15 residues in the CDR3. Trimming pared 3 bases from V and 4 bases from J, leaving 16 bases between. The CDR3 region is CASSSAQGRRTEAFF. For the CDR3, the DNA is TGTGCCAGCAGCTCCGCGCAGGGGCGACGCACTGAAGCTTTCTTT.

J is TRBJ1-3 and V is TRBV7-8; the D gene is possibly TRBD1 (5 bases). There are 13 residues in the CDR3. With 6 bases removed from V and 0 bases from J, the gap between germline ends came to 6 bases. In germline, CDR1 is SGHVS, CDR2 FQNEAQ. The CDR3 DNA reads as TGTGCCAGCAGGCAGGGCTCTGGAAACACCATATATTTT. Amino acids: CASRQGSGNTIYF.

This chain uses TRBV6-1 with TRBJ2-3; D call uncertain. This CDR3 spans 14 amino acids. CDR1 and CDR2 (germline): MNHNS, SASEGT. Trimming removed 5 bases from V and 3 bases from J, with 12 bases in between. The CDR3 sequence is CASSLEYQTDTQYF. CDR3 bases: TGTGCCAGCAGTCTGGAGTACCAAACAGATACGCAGTATTTT.

This clone was found a few times. The chain employs TRBV11-2 and TRBJ2-1; TRBD2 matches at 9 bases. The CDR3 consists of 14 residues. V dropped 2 bases and J dropped 10; count of bases not matched to a gene: 6. The germline CDR1 and CDR2 sequences are SGHAT and FQNNGV. Here the CDR3 reads CASSLLAGRNEQFF. CDR3 DNA sequence: TGTGCCAGCAGCTTACTAGCGGGACGTAACGAGCAGTTCTTC.

The rearrangement links TRBV27 to TRBJ2-3; 15 bases line up with TRBD2. Germline-derived CDR1 and CDR2 are MNHEY and SMNVEV (reference sequence). V gave up 5 bases and J gave up 3 bases; unmatched junction bases: 6. The CDR3 spans 17 residues. The CDR3 region has the DNA TGTGCCAGCAGTCTCTGGACTAGCGGGGGGGCAACAGATACGCAGTATTTT. Translating gives CASSLWTSGGATDTQYF.

V and J are TRBV2 and TRBJ1-4, with a tentative D call TRBD1 (5 bases). CDR1 SNHLY and CDR2 FYNNEI come from the germline V gene. The ends were cut back, 10 bases at V and 8 bases at J, with 20 bases in the middle. The CDR3 has 14 amino acids. CDR3 loop: CATRIRDSEEKLFF. Written as DNA, the CDR3 is TGTGCCACCAGGATCCGGGACTCGGAAGAAAAACTGTTTTTT.

The rearrangement links TRBV6-6 to TRBJ2-3, with D possibly being TRBD2 (6 bases). The germline gives CDR1 MNHNY, CDR2 SVGAGI (reference sequence). The CDR3 is 11 residues long. Trimming removed 6 bases at V and 8 bases at J, with 9 bases between. The CDR3 spells CASSSGSTQYF. As DNA, the CDR3 is TGTGCCAGCAGCTCCGGGAGTACGCAGTATTTT.

The chain couples TRBV7-2 to TRBJ1-2, with TRBD1 matching over 10 bases. V trimming: 5 bases; J trimming: 5 bases; junction bases outside the gene matches: 8. Germline loops: CDR1 SGHTA, CDR2 FQGNSA. The CDR3 runs 15 residues. The CDR3 region has the DNA TGTGCCAGCAGCCCGGGACAGGGGCCCCTGTATGGCTACACCTTC. This encodes CASSPGQGPLYGYTF. Supplemented by reference TRBV7-2 and TRBJ1-2, the full variable domain reads GAGVSQSPSNKVTEKGKDVELRCDPISGHTALYWYRQSLGQGLEFLIYFQGNSAPDKSGLPSDRFSAERTGGSVSTLTIQRTQQEDSAVYLCASSPGQGPLYGYTFGSGTRLTVV.

The CDR3 DNA is TGTGCCAGCAGCTTCTTAATTACCTACGACAGGGGGCCTCACTACGAGCAGTACTTC. Protein sequence: CASSFLITYDRGPHYEQYF. This chain joins TRBV5-6 and TRBJ2-7; 10 bases align to TRBD1. CDR3 length: 19 amino acids. V gave up 2 bases and J gave up 3 bases; unmatched junction bases: 17. From germline, CDR1 is SGHDT and CDR2 YYEEEE.

The chain is built from TRBV27 and TRBJ1-1; D perhaps matches TRBD1 (5 bases). This CDR3 has 14 amino acids. V lost 6 bases and J lost 2, with 13 bases in between. Germline V gene sequence: CDR1 MNHEY, CDR2 SMNVEV (reference sequence). CDR3 coding DNA: TGTGCCAGCAGAGGGGAAGTATTCAACACTGAAGCTTTCTTT. This sequence encodes CASRGEVFNTEAFF.

The chain carries TRBV5-1 and TRBJ1-3; 8 nucleotides line up with TRBD1. The CDR3 contains 16 residues. The germline gives CDR1 SGHRS, CDR2 YFSETQ. V was clipped by 6 bases and J by 2 bases; unmatched bases: 10. The CDR3 protein is CASNQGQATPGNTIYF. The CDR3 coding sequence is TGCGCCAGCAACCAGGGACAGGCTACACCTGGAAACACCATATATTTT.

The gene calls are TRBV7-9 and TRBJ1-1; TRBD1 agrees at 7 bases. Per germline, CDR1 SEHNR and CDR2 FQNEAQ (reference sequence). The CDR3 sequence is 16 residues long. The junction had 11 bases not matched to a gene; V was cut back by 2 bases and J by 5 bases. The CDR3 bases are TGTGCCAGCAGCTTACGAGACAGGGTTCGTGGTACTGAAGCTTTCTTT. It yields the protein CASSLRDRVRGTEAFF. The whole variable domain, remainder taken from reference TRBV7-9 and TRBJ1-1, is DTGVSQNPRHKITKRGQNVTFRCDPISEHNRLYWYRQTLGQGPEFLTYFQNEAQLEKSRLLSDRFSAERPKGSFSTLEIQRTEQGDSAMYLCASSLRDRVRGTEAFFGQGTRLTVV.

The chain is built from TRBV5-1 and TRBJ2-1; 7 positions agree with TRBD2. The CDR3 is made up of 18 amino acids. Germline lookup yields CDR1 SGHRS and CDR2 YFSETQ. The V and J ends lost 5 bases and 0 bases, in that order; junction bases with no gene match: 14. Here the CDR3 DNA reads TGCGCCAGCAGTTCGCCAGCGGGGAACGCGAGCTCCTACAATGAGCAGTTCTTC. Amino acid sequence: CASSSPAGNASSYNEQFF.